This entry describes one T cell receptor (beta chain). This clone's antigen is unknown. No much larger clone exists at a distance of one base, and base qualities are not known. The library was prepared using the immunoSEQ multiplex PCR assay. As for the original processing: A statistical classification framework was built to diagnose cytomegalovirus status from the catalog of TCR beta chain sequences. TCRdb took this table from immuneACCESS and kept in-frame rearrangements with V and J called. Such tables lack part of the clones; where checked against another copy, unresolved V genes explain under half of the gap, and the rest is unexplained. D and trimming were read from the DNA, whereas the V and J calls and clone size are those reported in that table. A total of about 160,000 clones appear in this sample, 89% of them only once. 4.2% of the sample is taken by the ten largest. The germline ends are 20 bases apart after V is trimmed by 3 bases and J by 14 bases. CDR1 MGHRA and CDR2 YSYEKL are derived from the germline V gene. From cysteine to phenylalanine, the CDR3 is 14 amino acids long. The sequence is cut down to CDR3 DNA, 42 bases in frame from base 1.

The sample belongs to a study of cytomegalovirus exposure and HLA in healthy donors (TCRdb year 2017). For the study in its entirety: According to a later analysis, the roughly 120 validation repertoires were produced on the same platform as the approximately 610 repertoires of the first cohort. The study aimed to test whether signatures of past pathogen exposure could be identified by cataloging public T cell receptors. In addition to the first cohort of 650 to 750 subjects, a separate validation cohort of approximately 130 different subjects was used. To predict cytomegalovirus infection status, the study combined high-throughput TCR immunosequencing, statistical association of individual TCRs with disease status, and machine learning.

Overall study results and their limits: Three of the identified cytomegalovirus-associated TCR beta chains were confirmed in vitro to be specific for cytomegalovirus antigens. A later analysis found that TCRs clustered in the first cohort also tended to co-occur in the 95 to 150 validation repertoires, with 94% of cluster scores above 0. According to the authors, the approach could potentially be generalized to other disease states and immunological phenotypes. Across donors, most TCR sequences were observed very rarely, whereas some public TCRs were present in many individuals. The classifier was reported to diagnose cytomegalovirus status with high specificity and sensitivity in both the original cohort and the validation cohort. The study gave a list of roughly 150 TCR beta chains associated with cytomegalovirus. The validation cohort had no HLA typing available for a later analysis, so co-occurrence within that cohort was assessed over all 130 or so repertoires.

The donors belonged to the validation cohort of roughly 120 subjects, which was separate from the roughly 670-subject first cohort. The TCR comes from a man aged 18 to 29 in good health and CMV-seropositive. The sequence joins TRBV4-1 to TRBJ2-1, with TRBD2 as a weak D call on 6 bases. The sequencing input was PBMCs. The nucleotide sequence reads TGCGCCAGCAGCCACACTTTTAGCGGATCCACGGAGTTCTTC. It is translated as CASSHTFSGSTEFF.